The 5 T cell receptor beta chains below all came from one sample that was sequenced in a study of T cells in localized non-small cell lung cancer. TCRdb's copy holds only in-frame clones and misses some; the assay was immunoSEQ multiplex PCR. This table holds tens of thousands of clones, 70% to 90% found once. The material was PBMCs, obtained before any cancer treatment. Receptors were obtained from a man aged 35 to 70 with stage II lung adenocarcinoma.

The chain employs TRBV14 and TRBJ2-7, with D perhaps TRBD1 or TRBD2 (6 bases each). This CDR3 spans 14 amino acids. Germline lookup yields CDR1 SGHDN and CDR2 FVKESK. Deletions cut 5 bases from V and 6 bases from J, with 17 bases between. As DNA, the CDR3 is TGTGCCAGCAGCTCACAGGGCGGGGTAGGCGAGCAGTACTTC. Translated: CASSSQGGVGEQYF.

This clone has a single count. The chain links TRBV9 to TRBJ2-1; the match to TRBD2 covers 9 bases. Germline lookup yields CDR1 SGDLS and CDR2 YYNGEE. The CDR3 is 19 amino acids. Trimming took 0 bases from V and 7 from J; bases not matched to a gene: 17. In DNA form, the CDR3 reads TGTGCCAGCAGCGTAGCCGCCCGCCCGAGGGGCGGGGGGGCGAATGAGCAGTTCTTC. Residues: CASSVAARPRGGGANEQFF. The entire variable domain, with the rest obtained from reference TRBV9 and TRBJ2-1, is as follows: DSGVTQTPKHLITATGQRVTLRCSPRSGDLSVYWYQQSLDQGLQFLIQYYNGEERAKGNILERFSAQQFPDLHSELNLSSLELGDSALYFCASSVAARPRGGGANEQFFGPGTRLTVL.

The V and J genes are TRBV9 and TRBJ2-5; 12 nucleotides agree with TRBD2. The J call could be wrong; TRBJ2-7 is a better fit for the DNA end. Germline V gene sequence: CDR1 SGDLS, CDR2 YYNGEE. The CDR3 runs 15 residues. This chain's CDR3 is CASSPLAGGPYEQYF. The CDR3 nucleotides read TGTGCCAGCAGCCCACTAGCGGGAGGTCCCTACGAGCAGTACTTC.

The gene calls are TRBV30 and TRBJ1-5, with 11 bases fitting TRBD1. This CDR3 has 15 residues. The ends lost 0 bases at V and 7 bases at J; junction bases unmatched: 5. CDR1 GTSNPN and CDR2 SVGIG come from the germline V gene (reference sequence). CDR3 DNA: TGTGCCTGGAGTGTAATAGGGACAGGGGGGCAGCCCCAGCATTTT. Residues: CAWSVIGTGGQPQHF.

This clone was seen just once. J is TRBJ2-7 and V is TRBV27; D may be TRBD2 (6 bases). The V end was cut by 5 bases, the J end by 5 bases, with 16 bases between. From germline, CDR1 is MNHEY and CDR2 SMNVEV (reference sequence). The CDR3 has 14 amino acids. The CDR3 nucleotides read TGTGCCAGCAGTCCCCGCCCCGGGGGACACGAGCAGTACTTC. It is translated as CASSPRPGGHEQYF.